Listed here is a single T cell receptor beta chain. Its antigen is as yet unknown. The sample originates from a study of shared clonotypes between healthy human individuals. Whole-study findings and limits: It was expected that sequencing depth would affect clonotype sharing among donors.

Repertoires were generated with immunoSEQ multiplex PCR, while TCRdb's copy carries only in-frame clones and drops some. The data show some 500,000 clones, roughly three quarters seen once. V was cut by 1 base and J by 8 bases, with 10 bases left in between. This CDR3 has 13 amino acids. CDR1 is SGHRS and CDR2 is YFSETQ in the germline V gene. The rearrangement joins TRBV5-1 to TRBJ2-1; D is ambiguous. This TCR came from a woman in her forties in good health. Some clones in this sample may be carry-over from other donors' samples. Source material: PBMCs. Written as DNA, the CDR3 is TGCGCCAGCAGCTTGACCATCGTGGATGAGCAGTTCTTC. This codes for CASSLTIVDEQFF.